This T cell receptor (beta chain) derives from a study of OX40 agonist ivuxolimab in advanced cancers. Study-level information: Recorded diagnoses for dose-escalation patients were hepatocellular carcinoma, melanoma, renal cell or head and neck cancer. Subjects had a mean age of about 60 years, with a range of 23 to 79; almost 85% were male.

The assay was immunoSEQ multiplex PCR, and TCRdb's table has in-frame clones only and misses some. Among 59,000 or so clones listed, about 90% were seen once. With respect to this clone: Its antigen is not identified.

Germline values: CDR1 LNHDA, CDR2 SQIVND (reference sequence). The CDR3 is 16 amino acids. The junction had 3 bases not matched to a gene; V was cut back by 4 bases and J by 0 bases. General study findings and limits: Circulating CD4+ and CD8+ T cells showed clonal expansion by week 6 at 0.1 to 3.0 mg/kg. Fewer expanded clones were found on average in CD4+ than in CD8+ T cells.

Sequences were derived from CD4+ or CD8+ T cells sorted from blood, sampled in a trial of the OX40 agonist ivuxolimab. The chain combines TRBV19 with TRBJ2-3, with TRBD2 matching over 11 bases. This TCR was sampled from an adult with an advanced solid tumor such as melanoma, head and neck, liver or kidney cancer. CDR3 sequence (DNA): TGTGCCAGTAGTACCCGGACTAGCGGGAGCACAGATACGCAGTATTTT. This gives the protein CASSTRTSGSTDTQYF.